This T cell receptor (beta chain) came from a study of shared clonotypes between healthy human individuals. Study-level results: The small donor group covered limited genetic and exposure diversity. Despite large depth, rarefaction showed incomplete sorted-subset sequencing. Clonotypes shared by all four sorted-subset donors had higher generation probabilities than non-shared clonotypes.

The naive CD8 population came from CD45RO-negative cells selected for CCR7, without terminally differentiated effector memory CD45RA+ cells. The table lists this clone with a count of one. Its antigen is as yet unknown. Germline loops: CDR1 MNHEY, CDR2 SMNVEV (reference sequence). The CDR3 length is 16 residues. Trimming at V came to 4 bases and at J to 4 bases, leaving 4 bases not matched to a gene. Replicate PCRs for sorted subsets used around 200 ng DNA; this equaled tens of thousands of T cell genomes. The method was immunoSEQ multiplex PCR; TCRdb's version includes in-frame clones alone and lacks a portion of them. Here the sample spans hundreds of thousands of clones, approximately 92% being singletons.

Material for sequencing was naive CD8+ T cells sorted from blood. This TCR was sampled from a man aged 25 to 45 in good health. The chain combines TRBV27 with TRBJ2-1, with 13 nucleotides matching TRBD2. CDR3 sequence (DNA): TGTGCCAGCAGTTCCAGGACTAGCGGGAGATACAATGAGCAGTTCTTC. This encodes CASSSRTSGRYNEQFF.